The 18 T cell receptor beta chains presented below share a single source sample, sequenced in a study of control samples from healthy donors and cancer patients. The method was immunoSEQ multiplex PCR; TCRdb's version includes in-frame clones alone and lacks a portion of them. This table holds approximately 100,000 clones, approximately 90% found once. The sample consisted of blood. The receptors shown here come from a man aged 25 to 40 in good health.

This chain uses TRBV6-5 with TRBJ1-1; TRBD1 might be the D (5 bases). There are 15 residues in the CDR3. Trimming cost V 5 bases and J 0 bases, with 13 bases left between them. Looked up from germline, CDR1 is MNHEY and CDR2 is SVGAGI. The CDR3 protein is CASSPLGRMNTEAFF. CDR3 bases: TGTGCCAGCAGTCCTCTGGGACGCATGAACACTGAAGCTTTCTTT.

The gene calls are TRBV7-8 and TRBJ1-5, with D possibly TRBD1 on 5 matching bases. Trimming removed 6 bases at V and 0 bases at J, with 15 bases between. CDR1 is SGHVS, CDR2 FQNEAQ, per germline. The CDR3 spans 16 residues. The chain's CDR3 is CASSSAGGYSNQPQHF. CDR3 nucleotide sequence: TGTGCCAGCAGTTCGGCGGGGGGGTATAGCAATCAGCCCCAGCATTTT.

This clone turned up a few times. Additional DNA sequences in this sample encode the identical CDR3. CDR3 loop: CASSLTGERTEAFF. CDR3 nucleotide sequence: TGCGCCAGCAGCTTGACGGGGGAGCGCACTGAAGCTTTCTTT. The genes are TRBV5-1 and TRBJ1-1; D might be TRBD1 (5 bases). CDR1 SGHRS and CDR2 YFSETQ come from the germline V gene. V was pared by 1 base and J by 4 bases, with 11 bases between. This CDR3 has 14 residues.

The chain uses TRBV12-3 or TRBV12-4 and TRBJ1-4; D gene uncertain. Trimming removed 3 bases at V and 10 bases at J, with 12 bases between. The CDR3 has 13 residues. This CDR3 reads CASSLQSFGKLFF. The CDR3 DNA follows: TGTGCCAGCAGTTTGCAGTCATTCGGAAAACTGTTTTTT.

The chain couples TRBV28 to TRBJ2-7, with 8 bases that match TRBD1. The CDR3 is 12 amino acids. V lost 11 bases and J lost 5; bases outside the gene matches: 8. Per the germline V gene, CDR1 is MDHEN and CDR2 is SYDVKM. The CDR3 loop is CAARTGNNEQYF. CDR3 coding DNA: TGTGCCGCTCGGACAGGGAACAACGAGCAGTACTTC.

The chain combines TRBV25-1 with TRBJ2-4, with 7 bases fitting TRBD1. Germline lookup yields CDR1 MGHDK and CDR2 SYGVNS. The CDR3 loop spans 17 amino acids. V gave up 8 bases and J gave up 1 base; unmatched junction bases: 14. The CDR3 bases are TGTGCCAGCCGGGGACAGATTAGGTCCCTGGCCAAAAACATTCAGTACTTC. It yields the protein CASRGQIRSLAKNIQYF.

The V call is TRBV4-3, the J call TRBJ1-2; the D is unclear. Per the germline V gene, CDR1 is LGHNA and CDR2 is YSLEER. The CDR3 consists of 13 residues. V was cut by 4 bases and J by 8 bases, with 14 bases left in between. The CDR3: CASSPTLLQGYTF. The CDR3, as DNA: TGCGCCAGCAGCCCGACCCTTCTACAGGGCTACACCTTC.

The chain employs TRBV2 and TRBJ2-7, with 7 bases aligning to TRBD1. CDR3 length equals 14 residues. Germline V gene data show CDR1 as SNHLY and CDR2 as FYNNEI. The V gene end was trimmed by 5 bases and the J gene end by 4 bases; junction bases not matched to a gene: 8. The CDR3 sequence is CASSLRQGVYEQYF. The CDR3, as DNA: TGTGCCAGCAGTCTGCGTCAGGGGGTATACGAGCAGTACTTC.

The chain combines TRBV30 with TRBJ1-1; D remains unclear. The length of the CDR3 is 13 residues. The V and J ends lost 2 bases and 1 base respectively, with 8 bases between them. Germline assignment: CDR1 GTSNPN and CDR2 SVGIG (reference sequence). CDR3 residues: CAWSRQTNTEAFF. The DNA for the CDR3 is TGTGCCTGGAGTCGGCAGACGAACACTGAAGCTTTCTTT.

The chain links TRBV7-3 to TRBJ2-2; perhaps TRBD2 as D (5 bases). V was pared by 3 bases and J by 5 bases, with 13 bases between. Germline CDR1 is SGHTA and CDR2 is FQGTGA. There are 15 residues in the CDR3. CDR3 coding DNA: TGTGCCAGCAGCTTCCAGCGGTCGGGGACCGGGGAGCTGTTTTTT. Protein product: CASSFQRSGTGELFF.

The chain combines TRBV6-1 with TRBJ1-6; 7 positions agree with TRBD1. Germline V gene sequence: CDR1 MNHNS, CDR2 SASEGT. V shed 2 bases, J shed 4 bases, and the junction held 5 bases outside the gene matches. The CDR3 is made up of 16 amino acids. In DNA form, the CDR3 reads TGTGCCAGCAGTGAATACCCGGGACAGTATAATTCACCCCTCCACTTT. Protein sequence: CASSEYPGQYNSPLHF.

V gene TRBV4-2 combines with J gene TRBJ2-1; D not resolved. The CDR3 covers 15 residues. Germline values: CDR1 LGHNA, CDR2 YNFKEQ. The germline V and J ends were trimmed by 0 bases and 10 bases, with 16 bases remaining between them. CDR3 protein: CASSQDAAGSPEQFF. The DNA of the CDR3 is TGTGCCAGCAGCCAAGATGCGGCAGGCTCACCGGAGCAGTTCTTC.

This chain connects TRBV2 to TRBJ2-6; D remains unclear. V shed 7 bases and J shed 2 bases, with 6 bases lying between them. This CDR3 contains 13 residues. CDR1 is SNHLY, CDR2 FYNNEI, per germline. CDR3 nucleotide sequence: TGTGCCAGCAAGCAGGCTGGGGCCAACGTCCTGACTTTC. It translates to CASKQAGANVLTF.

This chain uses TRBV15 with TRBJ2-7; 9 positions match TRBD2. Unmatched junction bases numbered 8, after V lost 0 bases and J lost 5 bases. The CDR3 sequence is 16 residues long. Looked up from germline, CDR1 is LNHNV and CDR2 is YYDKDF (reference sequence). DNA for the CDR3: TGTGCCACCAGCAGAGATATGGGACTAGCTGTCCACGAGCAGTACTTC. Amino acids: CATSRDMGLAVHEQYF.

V gene TRBV19 combines with J gene TRBJ2-7, with D hard to call. Germline loops: CDR1 LNHDA, CDR2 SQIVND (reference sequence). The CDR3 loop spans 12 amino acids. Trimming stripped 3 bases from V and 7 bases from J, with 10 bases between. The CDR3 loop reads CASSITPREQYF. CDR3 coding DNA: TGTGCCAGTAGTATCACTCCGAGGGAGCAGTACTTC.

CDR3 sequence (DNA): TGTGCCAGCAGTGGAGGGGGGACACTGAACACCGGGGAGCTGTTTTTT. Amino acids: CASSGGGTLNTGELFF. The chain combines TRBV7-2 with TRBJ2-2; D possibly uses TRBD1 or TRBD2 (6 bases each). Deletions cut 6 bases from V and 1 base from J, with 15 bases between. CDR1 SGHTA and CDR2 FQGNSA come from the germline V gene. The CDR3 has 16 residues.

The chain combines TRBV7-2 with TRBJ2-5, with D possibly TRBD2 on 6 matching bases. The CDR3 sequence is 16 residues long. The V end was cut by 3 bases, the J end by 2 bases, with 16 bases between. CDR1 SGHTA and CDR2 FQGNSA come from the germline V gene. The CDR3 spells CASSLTLLASQETQYF. DNA of the CDR3: TGTGCCAGCAGCTTGACCCTCCTAGCGTCTCAAGAGACCCAGTACTTC.

V usage is TRBV27 and J usage is TRBJ1-5; D is uncertain. The CDR3 is 15 residues long. Germline V gene lookup returns CDR1 MNHEY and CDR2 SMNVEV (reference sequence). Trimming stripped 8 bases from V and 0 bases from J, with 14 bases between. The DNA for the CDR3 is TGTGCCAGCCTTACGTCAGTATATAGCAATCAGCCCCAGCATTTT. This encodes CASLTSVYSNQPQHF.